What follows are 2 T cell receptor beta chains derived from one specimen sequenced in a study of early T cells in non-severe SARS-CoV-2 infection. MiXCR was run by TCRdb on the 5' RACE reads, yielding one entry per CDR3 protein. Here the sample spans tens of thousands of distinct CDR3 sequences, around 5% being singletons. The sequenced sample consisted of whole blood. The receptor set was obtained from an adult who was a healthcare worker with PCR-confirmed SARS-CoV-2 infection or an uninfected control (not recorded which).

This clonotype was seen ten or more times. The rearrangement uses TRBV5-1 and TRBJ2-2, with 7 bases matching TRBD2. The germline V gene has CDR1 SGHRS and CDR2 YFSETQ. The CDR3 totals 15 residues. With V trimmed by 2 bases and J by 4 bases, 5 bases remained unmatched. The CDR3 DNA is TGCGCCAGCAGCTTTGGCGGGAGTTTCACCGGGGAGCTGTTTTTT. Its protein is CASSFGGSFTGELFF.

This clonotype was picked up many times. The chain links TRBV20-1 to TRBJ2-5, with D perhaps TRBD2 (6 bases). The CDR3 spans 13 residues. Trimming took off 1 base at V and 6 bases at J, with 12 bases between the two ends. Germline assignment: CDR1 DFQATT and CDR2 SNEGSKA (reference sequence). The CDR3 sequence: CSARGRLVQTQYF. CDR3 sequence (DNA): TGCAGTGCTAGAGGTCGACTAGTCCAGACCCAGTACTTC.